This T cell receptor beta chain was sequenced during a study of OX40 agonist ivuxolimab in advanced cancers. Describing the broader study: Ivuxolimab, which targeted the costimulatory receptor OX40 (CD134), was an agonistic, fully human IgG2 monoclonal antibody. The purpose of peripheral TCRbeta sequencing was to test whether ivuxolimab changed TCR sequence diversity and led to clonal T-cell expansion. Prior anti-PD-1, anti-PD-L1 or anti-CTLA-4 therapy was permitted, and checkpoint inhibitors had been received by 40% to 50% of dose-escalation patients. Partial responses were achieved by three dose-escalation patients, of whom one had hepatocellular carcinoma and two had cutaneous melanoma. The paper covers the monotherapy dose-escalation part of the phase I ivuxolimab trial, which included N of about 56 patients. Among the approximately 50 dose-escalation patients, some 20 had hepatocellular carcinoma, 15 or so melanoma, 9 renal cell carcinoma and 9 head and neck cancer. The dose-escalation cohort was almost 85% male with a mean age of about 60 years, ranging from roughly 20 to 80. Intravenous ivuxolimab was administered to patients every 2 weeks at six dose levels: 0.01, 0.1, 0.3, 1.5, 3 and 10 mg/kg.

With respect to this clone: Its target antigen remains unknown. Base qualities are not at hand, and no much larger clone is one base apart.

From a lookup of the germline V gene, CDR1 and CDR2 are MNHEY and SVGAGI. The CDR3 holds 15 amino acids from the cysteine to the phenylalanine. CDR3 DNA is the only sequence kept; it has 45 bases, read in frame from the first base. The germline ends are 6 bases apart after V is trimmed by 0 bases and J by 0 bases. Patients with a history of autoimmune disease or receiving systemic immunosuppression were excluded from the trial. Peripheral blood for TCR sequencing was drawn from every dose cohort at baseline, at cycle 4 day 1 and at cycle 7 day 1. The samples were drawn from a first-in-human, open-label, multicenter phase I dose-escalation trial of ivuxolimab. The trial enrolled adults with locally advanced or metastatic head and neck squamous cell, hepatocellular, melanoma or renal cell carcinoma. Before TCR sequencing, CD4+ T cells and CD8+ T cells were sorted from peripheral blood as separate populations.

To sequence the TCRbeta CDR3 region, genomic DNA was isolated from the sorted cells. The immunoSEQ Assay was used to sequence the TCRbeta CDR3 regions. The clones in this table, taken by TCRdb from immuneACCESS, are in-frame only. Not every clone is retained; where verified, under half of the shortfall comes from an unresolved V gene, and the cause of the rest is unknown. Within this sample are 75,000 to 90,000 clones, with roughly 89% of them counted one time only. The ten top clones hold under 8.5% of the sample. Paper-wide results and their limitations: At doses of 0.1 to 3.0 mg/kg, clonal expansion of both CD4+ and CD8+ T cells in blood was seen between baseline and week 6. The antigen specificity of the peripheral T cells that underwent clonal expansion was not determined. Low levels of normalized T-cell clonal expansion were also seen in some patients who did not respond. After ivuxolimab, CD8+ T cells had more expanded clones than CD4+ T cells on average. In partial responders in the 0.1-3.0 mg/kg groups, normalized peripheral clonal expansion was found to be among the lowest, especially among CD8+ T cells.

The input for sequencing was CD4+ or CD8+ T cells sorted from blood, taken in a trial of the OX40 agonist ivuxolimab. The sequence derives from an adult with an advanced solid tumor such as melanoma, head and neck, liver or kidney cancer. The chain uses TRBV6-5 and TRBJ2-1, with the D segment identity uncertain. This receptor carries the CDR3 CASSYSPSSYNEQFF. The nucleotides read TGTGCCAGCAGTTACTCGCCTAGCTCCTACAATGAGCAGTTCTTC.